This T cell receptor beta chain was found in a study of cytomegalovirus exposure and HLA in healthy donors. 13 Jbeta primers and 60 Vbeta primers were used for the PCR. Clones were read by immunoSEQ multiplex PCR, and TCRdb kept only the in-frame ones, dropping some. The table records over 65,000 clones, 70% to 90% of them present only once. Sequencing was done on a sample of PBMCs. This clonotype originated in a human donor in good health.

The CDR3 sequence: CASSLAPGTASYEQYF. Written as DNA, the CDR3 is TGTGCCAGCAGCTTAGCCCCCGGGACAGCATCCTACGAGCAGTACTTC. This chain connects TRBV7-2 to TRBJ2-7; 7 nucleotides agree with TRBD1. The CDR3 runs 16 residues. Germline lookup yields CDR1 SGHTA and CDR2 FQGNSA. V lost 0 bases to trimming and J lost 1 base; unmatched junction nucleotides: 6.